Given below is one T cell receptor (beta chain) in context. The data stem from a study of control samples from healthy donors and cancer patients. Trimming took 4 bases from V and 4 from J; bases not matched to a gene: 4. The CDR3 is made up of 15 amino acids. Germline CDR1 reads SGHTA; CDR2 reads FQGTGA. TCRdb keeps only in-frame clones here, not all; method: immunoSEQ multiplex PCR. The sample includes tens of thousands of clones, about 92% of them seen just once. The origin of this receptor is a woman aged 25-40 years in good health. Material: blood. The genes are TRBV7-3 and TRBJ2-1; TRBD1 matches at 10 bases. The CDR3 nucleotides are TGTGCCAGCAGCTCCGGGACAGGGGAGTACAATGAGCAGTTCTTC. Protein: CASSSGTGEYNEQFF.